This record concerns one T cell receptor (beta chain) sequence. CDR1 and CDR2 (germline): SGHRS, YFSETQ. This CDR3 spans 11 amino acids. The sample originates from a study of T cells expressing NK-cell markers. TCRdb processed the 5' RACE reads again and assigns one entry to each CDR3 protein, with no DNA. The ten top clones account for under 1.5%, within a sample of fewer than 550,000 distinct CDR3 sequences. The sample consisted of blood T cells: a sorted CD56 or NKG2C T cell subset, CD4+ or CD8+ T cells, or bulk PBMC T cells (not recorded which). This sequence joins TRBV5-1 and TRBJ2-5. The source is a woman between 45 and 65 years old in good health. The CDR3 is CASSYSETQYF.